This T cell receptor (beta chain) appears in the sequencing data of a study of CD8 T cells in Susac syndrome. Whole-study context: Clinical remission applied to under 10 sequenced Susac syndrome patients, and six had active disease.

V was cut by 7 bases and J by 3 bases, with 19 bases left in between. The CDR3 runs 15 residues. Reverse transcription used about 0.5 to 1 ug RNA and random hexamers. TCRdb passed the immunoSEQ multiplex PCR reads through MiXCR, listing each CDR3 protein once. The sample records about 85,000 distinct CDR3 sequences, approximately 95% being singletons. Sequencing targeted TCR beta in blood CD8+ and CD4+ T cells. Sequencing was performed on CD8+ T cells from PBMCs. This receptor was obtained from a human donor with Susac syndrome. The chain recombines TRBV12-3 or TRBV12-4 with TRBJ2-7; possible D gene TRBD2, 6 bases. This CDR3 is CASNIPGLPIYEQYF. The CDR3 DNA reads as TGTGCCAGCAATATACCGGGACTTCCCATCTACGAGCAGTACTTC.